Sequencing of this T cell receptor (beta chain) was carried out in a study of metastatic and nonmetastatic thyroid tumors. Study-wide context: Peripheral blood and tumor or nodule samples from malignant and benign thyroid patients were compared.

The CDR3 is 14 amino acids. The germline V gene has CDR1 DFQATT and CDR2 SNEGSKA (reference sequence). The ends were cut back, 0 bases at V and 7 bases at J, with 12 bases in the middle. There were no patients who had received any treatment before thyroid surgery. This clone was seen once. How the authors handled the data: Across clinicopathological groups, CDR3 differences served as the basis for building a distant-metastasis classifier for papillary thyroid cancer. TCRdb re-clonotyped the PCR reads through MiXCR. What appears here as the V and J calls and clone size reflects TCRdb's work, not the paper's. The repertoire consists of some 17,000 clones, with around 23% occurring once and the leading ten covering less than 20%.

This TCR was recovered from a female donor with papillary thyroid cancer or a benign thyroid nodule (not recorded which). Some clones in this sample may be carry-over from other donors' samples. The rearrangement uses TRBV20-1 and TRBJ2-2; no clear D gene. Input material: adjacent normal tissue. CDR3 region: CSARDRLGIGELFF. CDR3 bases: TGCAGTGCTAGAGATCGTTTGGGGATCGGGGAGCTGTTTTTT.